This TCR beta chain was documented in a study of cytomegalovirus exposure and HLA in healthy donors. The length of the CDR3 is 18 residues. With V trimmed by 3 bases and J by 1 base, 5 bases remained unmatched. Germline assignment: CDR1 LNHDA and CDR2 SQIVND (reference sequence). With 60 Vbeta and 13 Jbeta primers, the PCR was carried out. Method: immunoSEQ multiplex PCR; TCRdb's copy keeps in-frame clones and lacks some. This sample has 130,000 or so clones, with more than 70% found just once. The chain uses TRBV19 and TRBJ2-3, with 15 bases matching TRBD2. The TCR sequence derives from a woman aged 60 to 75 in good health and CMV-seronegative. The sequencing sample was made of PBMCs. CDR3 nucleotides: TGTGCCAGTAGTATGGGGACTAGCGGGGGGCCCCGCACAGATACGCAGTATTTT. As protein: CASSMGTSGGPRTDTQYF.